This T cell receptor (beta chain) was identified in a study of cytomegalovirus exposure and HLA in healthy donors. Study-wide background: An early data release held 70 million to 90 million unique TCRs from HLA-typed donors. Notes on the study in general: Most sequenced TCRs were rare (though some public TCRs occurred in many donors).

As to this clone: The antigen is unknown.

V lost 1 base to trimming and J lost 7 bases, with 17 bases between them. CDR3 length equals 17 residues. The germline V gene encodes CDR1 SGHAT and CDR2 FQNNGV. PCR was performed using 60 Vbeta and 13 Jbeta primers. Produced via immunoSEQ multiplex PCR; TCRdb's table is partial and in-frame only. Of 90,000 to 140,000 clones listed, over 80% are singletons. This clonotype originated in a young man in good health and CMV-seropositive. The chain couples TRBV11-2 to TRBJ1-6, with D uncertain. Material for sequencing was PBMCs. The CDR3 is CASSLGGIRVQNSPLHF. In nucleotides, the CDR3 is TGTGCCAGCAGCTTAGGCGGCATTCGCGTACAAAATTCACCCCTCCACTTT.